The present TCR beta chain was sequenced within a study of T-cell reconstitution after alpha-beta-depleted transplantation in children. It was with unique molecular identifiers that the TCRbeta library was prepared. TCRdb processed the PCR reads anew with MiXCR; each CDR3 protein has one entry. The sample lists roughly 500,000 distinct CDR3 sequences, around 12% seen once, with about 6% in the top ten. In regard to this clonotype: One base away lies a much larger clone, so this may be a sequencing read error.

Germline V gene lookup returns CDR1 MNHEY and CDR2 SMNVEV (reference sequence). Trimming shortened V by 1 base and J by 4 bases, and 5 bases separated the two germline ends. The length of the CDR3 is 13 residues. This sequence originates from a human donor who donated a stem cell graft to a child with combined immunodeficiency. This chain connects TRBV27 to TRBJ1-5, with D unresolved. The sequences come from PBMCs from the stem cell graft donor, collected from the stem cell graft. The CDR3 DNA follows: TGTGCCAGCAGTTTATGGGCGAATCAGCCCCAGCATTTT. Translation gives CASSLWANQPQHF.